This T cell receptor (beta chain) was captured by sequencing in a study of molecular identifiers for immune sequencing clone quantification. TCRdb ran MiXCR on the PCR reads and lists one entry per CDR3 protein. This sample yields 400,000 to 600,000 distinct CDR3 sequences, of which about a fifth are seen a single time; more than 0.8% belongs to the top ten. The table lists this clonotype with many counts. What it recognizes is unknown. Overall study findings and caveats: It was shown that clones above 20 RNA copies held over 99% of effector molecules, but under 1% in naive cells.

This CDR3 has 16 residues. Unmatched junction bases numbered 9, after V lost 3 bases and J lost 3 bases. CDR1 is LNHNV, CDR2 YYDKDF, per germline (reference sequence). Input material: naive CD8+ T cells from blood, with Jurkat cell RNA spiked in. Subset reported: FACS-sorted CD8+CD4-CCR7+CD45RA+ naive T cells. J is TRBJ2-7 and V is TRBV15; TRBD1 aligns across 9 bases. The receptor comes from a human donor in good health. Some libraries in this study had Jurkat cell RNA spiked in. CDR3 protein: CATSSRTGARGYEQYF. The CDR3 DNA sequence: TGTGCCACCAGCAGTCGGACAGGGGCAAGAGGCTACGAGCAGTACTTC.